The TCR beta chain described here comes from a study of cytomegalovirus exposure and HLA in healthy donors. Overall study context: In an earlier analysis, around 120 million unique TCR beta sequences were found from some 200 million T cells. Study outcomes and limitations: DRB1 had the most TCR associations and HLA-C the fewest, a later analysis found, with rates varying by HLA locus. With high specificity and sensitivity, the classifier reportedly diagnosed cytomegalovirus status.

It was with 60 Vbeta and 13 Jbeta primers that the PCR ran. Sequencing was performed with immunoSEQ multiplex PCR; in TCRdb, only in-frame clones are kept and a portion is missing. The table has about 140,000 clones, 75% to 85% seen once. Note on this clone: Its antigen is unidentified.

The source material was PBMCs. The receptor's source is a woman aged 18 to 35 in good health and CMV-seropositive.

The CDR3 loop is CSVGTGGAYEQYF. In DNA, the CDR3 is TGCAGCGTTGGGACAGGGGGCGCTTACGAGCAGTACTTC. The chain is built from TRBV29-1 and TRBJ2-7; TRBD1 matches at 11 bases. The CDR3 spans 13 residues. Trimming at V came to 4 bases and at J to 4 bases, leaving 3 bases not matched to a gene. The germline gives CDR1 SQVTM, CDR2 ANQGSEA.